The next 25 T cell receptor beta chains were all read from a single sample in a study of blood T cell repertoires in COVID-19. The data were produced by immunoSEQ multiplex PCR, yet TCRdb's version contains in-frame clones alone and is incomplete. The sample contains fewer than 350,000 clones, approximately 91% of which appear only once. Sequenced material: PBMCs or T cells enriched from blood (not recorded which). The receptors originated from a woman between 25 and 40 years old who had recovered from COVID-19.

The chain employs TRBV28 and TRBJ2-7, with D perhaps TRBD1 (5 bases). Trimming shortened V by 4 bases and J by 4 bases, and 17 bases separated the two germline ends. Germline values: CDR1 MDHEN, CDR2 SYDVKM. This CDR3 region has 15 residues. The CDR3 sequence is CASSSIHRNLYEQYF. The CDR3 region has the DNA TGTGCCAGCAGTTCTATTCACAGGAACCTATACGAGCAGTACTTC.

This chain joins TRBV18 and TRBJ1-4, with no clear D. The V gene lost 3 bases and the J gene lost 2 bases, with 10 bases spanning the gap. This CDR3 is 15 amino acids long. Germline CDR1 is KGHSH and CDR2 is LQKENI. The CDR3 DNA is TGTGCCAGCTCACCTACCCGGGAGACTAATGAAAAACTGTTTTTT. It is translated as CASSPTRETNEKLFF.

CDR3 in amino acids: CATSAGSYGYTF. In DNA, the CDR3 is TGTGCCACCAGTGCTGGCAGCTATGGCTACACCTTC. The chain combines TRBV24-1 with TRBJ1-2; D not certain. Germline-derived CDR1 and CDR2 are KGHDR and SFDVKD. V dropped 5 bases and J dropped 4 bases, with 7 bases sitting between them. The CDR3 sequence is 12 residues long.

The J gene is TRBJ2-7, the V gene TRBV19, with TRBD1 matching over 9 bases. V shed 7 bases and J 2 bases; nucleotides not matched to a gene: 6. The CDR3 sequence is 14 residues long. CDR1 and CDR2 (germline): LNHDA, SQIVND (reference sequence). CDR3 residues: CASTPGQGTYEQYF. The CDR3 coding sequence is TGTGCCAGTACGCCGGGACAGGGCACCTACGAGCAGTACTTC. The variable domain in full, with the rest retrieved from reference TRBV19 and TRBJ2-7, is DGGITQSPKYLFRKEGQNVTLSCEQNLNHDAMYWYRQDPGQGLRLIYYSQIVNDFQKGDIAEGYSVSREKKESFPLTVTSAQKNPTAFYLCASTPGQGTYEQYFGPGTRLTVT.

The V gene is TRBV6-5, the J gene TRBJ2-7, with 8 bases matching TRBD1. V was pared by 8 bases and J by 5 bases, with 11 bases of the junction left unmatched. This CDR3 is 14 amino acids long. The germline CDR1 and CDR2 sequences are MNHEY and SVGAGI. CDR3 in DNA: TGTGCCAGCCACTCGAACAGGGGGTCGAACGAGCAGTACTTC. This sequence encodes CASHSNRGSNEQYF.

This sequence joins TRBV27 and TRBJ2-1; 10 bases map to TRBD2. This CDR3 has 16 residues. Germline lookup yields CDR1 MNHEY and CDR2 SMNVEV (reference sequence). Trimming cost V 3 bases and J 8 bases; bases outside gene matches: 10. The CDR3 nucleotides are TGTGCCAGCAGTTTGTCCACTAGCGGGAAGTACTATGAGCAGTTCTTC. It codes for CASSLSTSGKYYEQFF.

The chain joins TRBV5-6 to TRBJ1-5, with D maybe TRBD1 (5 bases). With 2 bases removed from V and 4 bases from J, the gap between germline ends came to 13 bases. This CDR3 spans 15 amino acids. Looked up from germline, CDR1 is SGHDT and CDR2 is YYEEEE. For the CDR3, the DNA is TGTGCCAGCAGCTTAGGAGGGGTTTGGAATCAGCCCCAGCATTTT. This encodes CASSLGGVWNQPQHF.

The V and J genes are TRBV28 and TRBJ1-1; no reliable D call. Germline V gene sequence: CDR1 MDHEN, CDR2 SYDVKM. V lost 8 bases, J lost 6 bases, and 25 bases lay in between. This CDR3 region has 16 residues. CDR3 nucleotide sequence: TGTGCCAGCCAAGCCCGGACCCCCCGCCAGAGGGCTGAAGCTTTCTTT. Translating it yields CASQARTPRQRAEAFF.

This sequence joins TRBV3-1 (or the pseudogene TRBV3-2) and TRBJ2-7; D remains ambiguous. Looked up from germline, CDR1 is LGHDT and CDR2 is YNNKEL (reference sequence). The CDR3 loop spans 12 amino acids. Deletions cut 4 bases from V and 6 bases from J, with 10 bases between. As DNA, the CDR3 is TGTGCCAGCAGCCTGGTGGAGAGCGAGCAGTACTTC. This encodes CASSLVESEQYF.

This sequence joins TRBV2 and TRBJ2-3; D may be TRBD2 (6 bases). This CDR3 has 16 residues. V lost 4 bases and J 0 bases, leaving 14 bases between the germline ends. Germline lookup yields CDR1 SNHLY and CDR2 FYNNEI. This CDR3 is CASSGARRASTDTQYF. The CDR3 region has the DNA TGTGCCAGCAGTGGGGCCAGGAGGGCTAGCACAGATACGCAGTATTTT.

This sequence joins TRBV11-3 and TRBJ1-6; 11 nucleotides line up with TRBD1. The J segment lost 7 bases and the V segment lost 5 bases, leaving 7 bases of the junction unmatched. The CDR3 loop spans 16 amino acids. The germline gives CDR1 SGHNT, CDR2 YENEEA. CDR3 residues: CASSRTGGEANSPLHF. CDR3 sequence (DNA): TGTGCCAGCAGCCGGACAGGGGGCGAAGCAAATTCACCCCTCCACTTT.

The chain has TRBV5-1 and TRBJ1-2, with 8 bases lining up with TRBD1. Germline V gene sequence: CDR1 SGHRS, CDR2 YFSETQ. Trimming cost V 4 bases and J 6 bases; bases outside gene matches: 5. The CDR3 consists of 13 residues. CDR3 sequence (DNA): TGCGCCAGCAGCCAGGGGACAGGTGATGGCTACACCTTC. This translates into CASSQGTGDGYTF.

CDR3 DNA: TGTGCCACCAGTGATTCCGGGACAGCGATCAATGAGCAGTTCTTC. Its translation: CATSDSGTAINEQFF. The rearrangement joins TRBV24-1 to TRBJ2-1; 7 bases agree with TRBD1. CDR3 size: 15 residues. J gave up 6 bases and V 2 bases, and 6 bases lay outside the gene matches. Looked up from germline, CDR1 is KGHDR and CDR2 is SFDVKD.

This clone has a single count. The chain's CDR3 is CASSLTHRSSGNTIYF. CDR3 nucleotides: TGTGCCAGCAGCTTAACGCACAGGAGCTCTGGAAACACCATATATTTT. The J gene is TRBJ1-3, the V gene TRBV7-2, with a possible D match to TRBD1 (5 bases). Trimming shortened V by 2 bases and J by 0 bases, and 11 bases separated the two germline ends. Germline CDR1 reads SGHTA; CDR2 reads FQGNSA. The CDR3 loop spans 16 amino acids. Full variable domain (rest looked up from reference TRBV7-2 and TRBJ1-3): GAGVSQSPSNKVTEKGKDVELRCDPISGHTALYWYRQSLGQGLEFLIYFQGNSAPDKSGLPSDRFSAERTGGSVSTLTIQRTQQEDSAVYLCASSLTHRSSGNTIYFGEGSWLTVV.

V and J are TRBV9 and TRBJ1-1, with D uncertain. With 4 bases removed from V and 4 bases from J, the gap between germline ends came to 17 bases. This CDR3 is built from 15 residues. Germline-derived CDR1 and CDR2 are SGDLS and YYNGEE. The CDR3 loop is CASSPRDNVGTEAFF. The CDR3 DNA sequence: TGTGCCAGCAGCCCGAGAGACAACGTGGGCACTGAAGCTTTCTTT.

The chain carries TRBV9 and TRBJ1-4, with 8 bases identical to TRBD1. With 0 bases clipped from V and 4 bases from J, the junction kept 5 bases outside the gene matches. This CDR3 is 16 amino acids long. Per germline, CDR1 SGDLS and CDR2 YYNGEE. DNA of the CDR3: TGTGCCAGCAGCGTAGTTGGGGACAGGTATAATGAAAAACTGTTTTTT. It encodes CASSVVGDRYNEKLFF. Supplemented by reference TRBV9 and TRBJ1-4, the full variable domain reads DSGVTQTPKHLITATGQRVTLRCSPRSGDLSVYWYQQSLDQGLQFLIQYYNGEERAKGNILERFSAQQFPDLHSELNLSSLELGDSALYFCASSVVGDRYNEKLFFGSGTQLSVL.

The CDR3 protein is CASSQTHRGLGTEAFF. The CDR3 bases are TGTGCCAGCAGCCAAACTCACAGGGGGCTCGGCACTGAAGCTTTCTTT. This chain links TRBV9 with TRBJ1-1; TRBD1 agrees at 9 bases. V lost 4 bases, J lost 4 bases, and 11 bases stayed unmatched. The germline gives CDR1 SGDLS, CDR2 YYNGEE. This CDR3 comprises 16 residues.

This clone was seen a single time. This chain links TRBV27 with TRBJ2-7; D possibly corresponds to TRBD1 (5 bases). The CDR3 contains 13 residues. The V gene lost 3 bases and the J gene lost 6 bases, with 12 bases spanning the gap. Germline CDR1 reads MNHEY; CDR2 reads SMNVEV (reference sequence). The CDR3 here is CASSLTLGVEQYF. The CDR3 DNA reads TGTGCCAGCAGTTTGACTCTAGGGGTCGAGCAGTACTTC.

This clone occurred once. The genes are TRBV2 and TRBJ2-1, with 7 bases aligning to TRBD2. The CDR3 extends over 16 amino acids. CDR1 and CDR2 (germline): SNHLY, FYNNEI. V trimming: 1 base; J trimming: 2 bases; junction bases outside the gene matches: 5. The CDR3 loop reads CASSEGGGSTYNEQFF. The DNA of the CDR3 is TGTGCCAGCAGTGAAGGGGGGGGTTCTACCTACAATGAGCAGTTCTTC.

This clone was recorded only once. The chain employs TRBV29-1 and TRBJ2-5, with a tentative D call TRBD1 (5 bases). V was clipped by 3 bases and J by 9 bases, with 20 bases between them. This CDR3 spans 14 amino acids. CDR1 and CDR2 from the germline V gene are SQVTM and ANQGSEA. This chain's CDR3 is CSVEGQDLTGAQYF. DNA for the CDR3: TGCAGCGTTGAGGGGCAGGACCTGACTGGAGCCCAGTACTTC. The complete variable domain, with remaining parts taken from reference TRBV29-1 and TRBJ2-5, reads SAVISQKPSRDICQRGTSLTIQCQVDSQVTMMFWYRQQPGQSLTLIATANQGSEATYESGFVIDKFPISRPNLTFSTLTVSNMSPEDSSIYLCSVEGQDLTGAQYFGPGTRLLVL.

V usage is TRBV28 and J usage is TRBJ1-4; D call uncertain. CDR1 is MDHEN, CDR2 SYDVKM, per germline. The CDR3 extends over 14 amino acids. Trimming shortened V by 3 bases and J by 4 bases, and 9 bases separated the two germline ends. The CDR3 sequence is CASSLGGLNEKLFF. The CDR3 coding sequence is TGTGCCAGCAGTTTGGGAGGGCTTAATGAAAAACTGTTTTTT.

This clone was seen a few times. The gene calls are TRBV11-2 and TRBJ1-4; 8 bases are a match to TRBD1. J lost 2 bases, V lost 1 base, and 3 bases had no gene match. The length of the CDR3 is 16 residues. Germline loops: CDR1 SGHAT, CDR2 FQNNGV. The CDR3 bases are TGTGCCAGCAGCTTAGGCCGACAGGGGACTAATGAAAAACTGTTTTTT. It specifies CASSLGRQGTNEKLFF.

J is TRBJ1-6 and V is TRBV27; 9 nucleotides align to TRBD1. V gave up 8 bases and J gave up 10 bases; unmatched junction bases: 6. The germline CDR1 and CDR2 sequences are MNHEY and SMNVEV (reference sequence). The CDR3 is made up of 13 amino acids. CDR3 sequence (DNA): TGTGCCAGCGCCGGGACAGGGAGATCACCCCTCCACTTT. It specifies CASAGTGRSPLHF.

This chain connects TRBV4-3 to TRBJ1-1; 7 bases are shared with TRBD1. This CDR3 contains 17 residues. CDR1 and CDR2 (germline): LGHNA, YSLEER. J was trimmed by 9 bases and V by 0 bases; bases with no gene match: 16. The CDR3 loop reads CASSQEAGGRTLSKAFF. Here the CDR3 DNA reads TGCGCCAGCAGCCAAGAGGCAGGGGGAAGAACACTGTCAAAAGCTTTCTTT.

The chain combines TRBV20-1 with TRBJ1-2, with D possibly TRBD1 on 5 matching bases. Trimming cost V 4 bases and J 8 bases, with 8 bases left between them. CDR1 and CDR2 from the germline V gene are DFQATT and SNEGSKA (reference sequence). The CDR3 length is 10 residues. The CDR3 sequence: CSATPGGYTF. Here the CDR3 DNA reads TGCAGTGCTACCCCAGGGGGCTACACCTTC.